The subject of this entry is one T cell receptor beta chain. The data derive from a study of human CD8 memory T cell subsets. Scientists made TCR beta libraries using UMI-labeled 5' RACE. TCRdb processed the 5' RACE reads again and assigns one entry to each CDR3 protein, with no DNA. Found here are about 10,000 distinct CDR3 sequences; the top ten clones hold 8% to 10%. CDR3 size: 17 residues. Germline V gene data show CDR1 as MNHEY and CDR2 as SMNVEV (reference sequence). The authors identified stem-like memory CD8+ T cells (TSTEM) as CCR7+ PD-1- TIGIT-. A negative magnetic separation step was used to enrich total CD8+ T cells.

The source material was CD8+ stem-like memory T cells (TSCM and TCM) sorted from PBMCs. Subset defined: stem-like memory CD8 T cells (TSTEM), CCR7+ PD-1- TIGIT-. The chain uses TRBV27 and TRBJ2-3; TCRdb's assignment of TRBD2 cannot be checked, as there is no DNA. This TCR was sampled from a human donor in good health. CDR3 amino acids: CASSPTRMASGIDTQYF.